This TCR beta chain was captured in a study of neurological immune-mediated disorders. 5'RACE generated cDNA with 10-nucleotide random UMIs. Over 200 million TCR-beta sequences, together covering 15-18 subjects, were produced by every individual sequencing run that was carried out. TCRdb reanalysed the 5' RACE reads using MiXCR and keeps one entry per CDR3 protein. Here the sample spans about 39,000 distinct CDR3 sequences, 6.5% to 7.5% being singletons. This clonotype has ten or more counts. Its antigen is unidentified. The sorted-subset TCR libraries were prepared using 1 million CD4+ or CD8+ T cells as the starting material. The length of the CDR3 is 17 residues. V lost 5 bases and J lost 0; bases outside the gene matches: 13. From germline, CDR1 is SGHRS and CDR2 YFSETQ. Study-wide points: None of the CDR3 amino acid sequences of expanded clones recurred across subjects, suggesting private repertoires in all groups.

The clonotype was recovered from a man in his forties or fifties in good health. Sequencing was done on a sample of CD4+ T cells from blood. The chain is built from TRBV5-1 and TRBJ2-7; TRBD2 agrees at 8 bases. The CDR3 loop is CASRMGAPAGGSYEQYF. In nucleotides, the CDR3 is TGCGCCAGCAGGATGGGGGCGCCCGCGGGAGGCTCCTACGAGCAGTACTTC.